Below, 32 T cell receptor beta chains from the same sample are listed, as sequenced in a study of T cells expressing NK-cell markers (dated by TCRdb to about 2020). Library creation used 5' RACE. Instrument on record: Illumina HiSeq 2000. The reads went through TCRdb reprocessing, and each CDR3 protein sequence gets one entry with no DNA. The sample's table covers roughly 390,000 distinct CDR3 sequences. The top ten clonotypes cover around 10% of the sample. The material sequenced was blood T cells: a sorted CD56 or NKG2C T cell subset, CD4+ or CD8+ T cells, or bulk PBMC T cells (not recorded which). These receptors came from a woman aged 50 to 60 in good health. Donor details come from another sample of the same person, matched by shared clones.

The chain employs TRBV12-3 or TRBV12-4 and TRBJ2-5; the D gene TCRdb calls, TRBD2, cannot be checked with no DNA. There are 13 residues in the CDR3. CDR3 residues: CASSLSGRETQYF.

V is TRBV5-1 and J is TRBJ1-6. Germline V gene sequence: CDR1 SGHRS, CDR2 YFSETQ. CDR3 size: 13 residues. The CDR3 is CASRLGGNSPLHF.

The chain recombines TRBV29-1 with TRBJ2-1; TCRdb outputs TRBD2, but without DNA this stays unchecked. The V gene's germline CDR1 is SQVTM and CDR2 ANQGSEA. The CDR3 sequence is 14 residues long. The CDR3 here is CSVETSGRRNEQFF.

This sequence joins TRBV5-1 and TRBJ1-6. Germline V gene sequence: CDR1 SGHRS, CDR2 YFSETQ. This CDR3 has 14 residues. CDR3 region: CASSNGPRDSPLHF.

The chain couples TRBV20-1 to TRBJ2-1; TCRdb outputs TRBD2, but without DNA this stays unchecked. Per germline, CDR1 DFQATT and CDR2 SNEGSKA (reference sequence). This CDR3 is 15 amino acids long. This CDR3 reads CSARDGASGSSEQFF.

This chain links TRBV5-5 with TRBJ2-1; TCRdb outputs TRBD1, but without DNA this stays unchecked. From germline, CDR1 is SGHKS and CDR2 YYEKEE (reference sequence). The CDR3 loop spans 15 amino acids. The CDR3 reads CASSRFGTGNNEQFF.

The gene calls are TRBV15 and TRBJ2-2; checking the TCRdb D call of TRBD2 is not possible without DNA. CDR3 length: 22 amino acids. Per the germline V gene, CDR1 is LNHNV and CDR2 is YYDKDF (reference sequence). The CDR3 loop reads CATSSDLRLAGVERYNTGELFF.

This sequence joins TRBV29-1 and TRBJ2-6; TCRdb's D call of TRBD1 is untestable without DNA. Germline values: CDR1 SQVTM, CDR2 ANQGSEA. The CDR3 is 19 amino acids. The chain's CDR3 is CSVDRDSWETESGANVLTF.

The rearrangement links TRBV19 to TRBJ1-5; as DNA is missing, the TRBD1 call by TCRdb cannot be tested. There are 15 residues in the CDR3. Germline V gene sequence: CDR1 LNHDA, CDR2 SQIVND (reference sequence). CDR3 residues: CASSTLQGNNQPQHF.

V usage is TRBV18 and J usage is TRBJ2-4. Germline values: CDR1 KGHSH, CDR2 LQKENI. This CDR3 contains 11 residues. CDR3 sequence reads: CASSPENIQYF.

The rearrangement uses TRBV27 and TRBJ2-2; TCRdb gives TRBD2 as the D gene, but with no DNA this cannot be confirmed. The germline V gene has CDR1 MNHEY and CDR2 SMNVEV (reference sequence). The CDR3 consists of 15 residues. The CDR3 sequence: CASTSLGGRAGELFF.

The chain combines TRBV7-9 with TRBJ2-2; TCRdb names TRBD2, which stays unverified in the absence of DNA. The CDR3 is 15 residues long. Germline CDR1 reads SEHNR; CDR2 reads FQNEAQ (reference sequence). The CDR3 sequence: CASTQLAGHTGELFF.

The chain has TRBV2 and TRBJ2-1; the TCRdb call, TRBD2, lacks DNA for checking. CDR1 and CDR2 from the germline V gene are SNHLY and FYNNEI. The CDR3 has 14 amino acids. The CDR3 loop reads CANAMGLAHNEQFF.

The chain joins TRBV7-9 to TRBJ2-3; the D gene TCRdb calls, TRBD1, cannot be checked with no DNA. Germline values: CDR1 SEHNR, CDR2 FQNEAQ (reference sequence). CDR3 size: 17 residues. CDR3 protein: CASSLQGAGSNTDTQYF.

The genes are TRBV5-1 and TRBJ1-5. The CDR3 sequence is 14 residues long. Germline V gene sequence: CDR1 SGHRS, CDR2 YFSETQ. The CDR3 is CASSLDGANQPQHF.

The chain combines TRBV12-3 or TRBV12-4 with TRBJ2-1; lacking DNA, the TRBD2 call made by TCRdb goes unchecked. The CDR3 consists of 19 residues. Here the CDR3 reads CASSLSHNSISGSGDEQFF.

The chain couples TRBV6-5 to TRBJ1-1; absent DNA, TCRdb's TRBD1 call cannot be checked. There are 14 residues in the CDR3. Germline V CDR1 and CDR2: MNHEY, SVGAGI. The CDR3 here is CASSFYPDSYEAFF.

The chain has TRBV30 and TRBJ2-5; there is no DNA to check the TCRdb D call of TRBD1. Germline V gene data show CDR1 as GTSNPN and CDR2 as SVGIG (reference sequence). This CDR3 spans 13 amino acids. The CDR3 protein is CAWSRDRKETQYF.

The V call is TRBV20-1, the J call TRBJ2-3; TCRdb's D gene call, TRBD1, goes unchecked for lack of DNA. The CDR3 loop spans 15 amino acids. Germline loops: CDR1 DFQATT, CDR2 SNEGSKA (reference sequence). CDR3 protein: CSARSGGPRTDTQYF.

J is TRBJ1-1 and V is TRBV10-3. The CDR3 extends over 13 amino acids. Looked up from germline, CDR1 is ENHRY and CDR2 is SYGVKD. This CDR3 reads CAITVGGSTEAFF.

The chain links TRBV19 to TRBJ2-1; TCRdb selects TRBD1, and the lack of DNA leaves this call unchecked. Germline loops: CDR1 LNHDA, CDR2 SQIVND (reference sequence). CDR3 length: 14 residues. The CDR3 reads CASSPGGGNNEQFF. The entire variable domain, with the rest obtained from reference TRBV19 and TRBJ2-1, is as follows: DGGITQSPKYLFRKEGQNVTLSCEQNLNHDAMYWYRQDPGQGLRLIYYSQIVNDFQKGDIAEGYSVSREKKESFPLTVTSAQKNPTAFYLCASSPGGGNNEQFFGPGTRLTVL.

The chain recombines TRBV20-1 with TRBJ2-5. Germline V CDR1 and CDR2: DFQATT, SNEGSKA (reference sequence). This CDR3 comprises 15 residues. The CDR3 loop is CSARDGVAVQETQYF.

The genes are TRBV29-1 and TRBJ2-1; TCRdb reports TRBD1, a call that lacks DNA to check it against. Germline V gene data show CDR1 as SQVTM and CDR2 as ANQGSEA. CDR3 length equals 13 residues. The CDR3 sequence: CSVEDPVMDEQFF.

This chain links TRBV9 with TRBJ2-4; TCRdb names TRBD2, which stays unverified in the absence of DNA. Germline V gene data show CDR1 as SGDLS and CDR2 as YYNGEE. CDR3 length: 16 amino acids. Here the CDR3 reads CASSPRLAGNQNIQYF. Drawing the rest from reference TRBV9 and TRBJ2-4, the complete variable domain is DSGVTQTPKHLITATGQRVTLRCSPRSGDLSVYWYQQSLDQGLQFLIQYYNGEERAKGNILERFSAQQFPDLHSELNLSSLELGDSALYFCASSPRLAGNQNIQYFGAGTRLSVL.

This chain joins TRBV15 and TRBJ1-1. Germline CDR1 LNHNV, CDR2 YYDKDF (reference sequence). The CDR3 runs 14 residues. This CDR3 is CATSRDAGDTEAFF.

The gene calls are TRBV7-2 and TRBJ2-3; TCRdb reports TRBD1, a call that lacks DNA to check it against. Germline loops: CDR1 SGHTA, CDR2 FQGNSA. The CDR3 runs 15 residues. The CDR3 is CASSLDRGRFWAQYF.

V gene TRBV28 combines with J gene TRBJ2-3; absent DNA, TCRdb's TRBD1 call cannot be checked. Germline lookup yields CDR1 MDHEN and CDR2 SYDVKM. The length of the CDR3 is 16 residues. The CDR3 protein is CASSTRTGSHTDTQYF.

The J gene is TRBJ1-4, the V gene TRBV4-2; TCRdb designates TRBD1, a call that cannot be tested without DNA. The CDR3 consists of 15 residues. Germline assignment: CDR1 LGHNA and CDR2 YNFKEQ. CDR3 region: CASSQAGTGSGKLFF.

J is TRBJ2-7 and V is TRBV6-1. Germline-derived CDR1 and CDR2 are MNHNS and SASEGT. The CDR3 runs to 13 residues. The CDR3 region is CASFGGAAYEQYF.

Here the CDR3 reads CASSPGPTSQETQYF. The J gene is TRBJ2-5, the V gene TRBV18; there is no DNA to check the TCRdb D call of TRBD2. Germline CDR1 KGHSH, CDR2 LQKENI. There are 15 residues in the CDR3.

The chain employs TRBV20-1 and TRBJ2-2; as DNA is missing, the TRBD1 call by TCRdb cannot be tested. The CDR3 spans 15 residues. The germline V gene encodes CDR1 DFQATT and CDR2 SNEGSKA (reference sequence). CDR3 loop: CSARDSGRGAGELFF.

CDR3 loop: CATSDLQRTNEKLFF. V is TRBV24-1 and J is TRBJ1-4. This CDR3 has 15 amino acids. Germline values: CDR1 KGHDR, CDR2 SFDVKD.